This T cell receptor beta chain originates from a study of OX40 agonist ivuxolimab in advanced cancers. Profiling relied on immunoSEQ multiplex PCR, and the TCRdb table lists in-frame clones only, not all of them. The sample consists of tens of thousands of clones, roughly 85% of them appearing once. The CDR3 loop spans 15 amino acids. The V gene end was trimmed by 3 bases and the J gene end by 6 bases; junction bases not matched to a gene: 10. Germline lookup yields CDR1 KGHSH and CDR2 LQKENI. The source of this sequence is an adult with an advanced solid tumor such as melanoma, head and neck, liver or kidney cancer. V and J are TRBV18 and TRBJ1-1, with 7 bases lining up with TRBD1. The sequencing here drew on CD4+ or CD8+ T cells sorted from blood, taken in a trial of the OX40 agonist ivuxolimab. The CDR3 region is CASSPTTGKGAEAFF. In DNA, the CDR3 is TGTGCCAGCTCACCGACGACAGGGAAAGGGGCTGAAGCTTTCTTT.